The present TCR beta chain was sequenced within a study of cytomegalovirus exposure and HLA in healthy donors. Study results and caveats: Earlier analysis found most TCR beta V segments productive about 90% or about 30% of the time. Later analysis found that TCR beta chains associated with HLA were more clonally expanded than other, equally common chains.

Researchers ran the PCR with 60 Vbeta and 13 Jbeta primers. The table came from immunoSEQ multiplex PCR; TCRdb's copy has only in-frame clones and leaves some out. The repertoire includes under 200,000 clones, around 80% of them detected once, and 6% to 9% sits in the top ten. In regard to this clone: Its antigen is not known.

V was shortened by 5 bases and J by 8 bases, with 15 bases between the two germline ends. The CDR3 covers 14 residues. CDR1 and CDR2 (germline): SGHVS, FQNEAQ. Sequencing used PBMCs. V gene TRBV7-8 combines with J gene TRBJ1-4, with D perhaps TRBD1 (6 bases). This clonotype was obtained from a woman in her twenties or thirties in good health and CMV-seropositive. CDR3 DNA sequence: TGTGCCAGCAGCCCCAGGGGTTTGAGCGAAAAACTGTTTTTT. Protein product: CASSPRGLSEKLFF.